This passage covers 22 T cell receptor beta chains from one sample sequenced in a study of Graves' ophthalmopathy and Graves' hyperthyroidism. Scientists amplified the TCR beta CDR3 regions from RNA transcripts. HTBI primers served in a first-round RT-PCR, which a second-round multiplex PCR followed. TCRdb redid the calling of the multiplex PCR reads with MiXCR, one entry per CDR3 protein. The data hold some 410,000 distinct CDR3 sequences, with 20% to 25% observed a single time. Sequencing used peripheral blood. Source of these receptors: a young woman with stable Graves' hyperthyroidism.

Many counts were recorded for this clonotype. This chain uses TRBV29-1 with TRBJ1-1; D is unclear. This CDR3 is built from 13 residues. V was cut by 5 bases and J by 0 bases, with 10 bases left in between. Germline assignment: CDR1 SQVTM and CDR2 ANQGSEA. Written as DNA, the CDR3 is TGCAGCGTTTGGAGGTTCATGAACACTGAAGCTTTCTTT. Amino acid sequence: CSVWRFMNTEAFF.

This clonotype has more than one count but fewer than ten. The rearrangement joins TRBV6-2 or TRBV6-3 to TRBJ1-5; no reliable D call. The ends were cut back, 7 bases at V and 4 bases at J, with 17 bases in the middle. Germline V lookup: CDR1 MNHEY, CDR2 SVGEGT. The CDR3 is made up of 15 amino acids. The CDR3, as DNA: TGTGCCAGCACCCCGAGGAGTACAGATAATCAGCCCCAGCATTTT. Encoded protein: CASTPRSTDNQPQHF.

The sample holds many counts of this clonotype. V and J are TRBV6-2 or TRBV6-3 and TRBJ1-1, with D possibly being TRBD1 (6 bases). CDR1 and CDR2 (germline): MNHEY, SVGEGT. CDR3 length: 11 amino acids. V gave up 10 bases and J gave up 11 bases, with 17 bases separating them. CDR3 in amino acids: CAIVRDTEAFF. In nucleotides, the CDR3 is TGTGCCATAGTCCGGGACACGGAGGCTTTCTTT.

Remarks on this clonotype: A read error may produce the germline difference seen at one junction end. The J gene is TRBJ2-7, the V gene TRBV5-1; 7 bases line up with TRBD1. From germline, CDR1 is SGHRS and CDR2 YFSETQ. There are 14 residues in the CDR3. The CDR3 region is CASRRDSATYEHYF. The DNA of the CDR3 is TGCGCCAGCAGACGGGACAGTGCAACCTACGAGCACTACTTC.

This clonotype was observed at least ten times. For the CDR3, the DNA is TGCAGTGCTAGAGACCTCCGGGACAGGGAAGGAGGCTCACCCCTCCACTTT. Translated, it gives CSARDLRDREGGSPLHF. The chain is built from TRBV20-1 and TRBJ1-6; 9 positions match TRBD1. J was trimmed by 10 bases and V by 0 bases; bases with no gene match: 13. The CDR3 is made up of 17 amino acids. Germline V gene data show CDR1 as DFQATT and CDR2 as SNEGSKA (reference sequence).

The rearrangement links TRBV12-3 or TRBV12-4 to TRBJ2-5; 10 bases match TRBD2. This CDR3 contains 16 residues. The V and J ends lost 4 bases and 7 bases, in that order; junction bases with no gene match: 12. Written as DNA, the CDR3 is TGTGCCAGCAGTTATCCGGGACTAGCGAGACGGGGGACCCAGTACTTC. This translates into CASSYPGLARRGTQYF.

The table lists this clonotype with many counts. The DNA for the CDR3 is TGTGCCAGCAGCCCTGGGACTAGCGGATACACAGATACGCAGTATTTT. This translates into CASSPGTSGYTDTQYF. V gene TRBV4-2 combines with J gene TRBJ2-3; 11 bases fit TRBD2. V lost 4 bases and J lost 2; bases outside the gene matches: 5. The CDR3 consists of 16 residues. Per germline, CDR1 LGHNA and CDR2 YNFKEQ.

This clonotype was observed at least ten times. This chain connects TRBV7-2 to TRBJ2-7; 7 bases line up with TRBD2. The J segment lost 6 bases and the V segment lost 6 bases, leaving 8 bases of the junction unmatched. This CDR3 comprises 13 residues. In germline, CDR1 is SGHTA, CDR2 FQGNSA. The CDR3: CASSLAVSREQYF. Here the CDR3 DNA reads TGTGCCAGCAGTCTAGCGGTGTCGCGCGAGCAGTACTTC.

The J gene is TRBJ2-7, the V gene TRBV29-1; D remains ambiguous. With 2 bases removed from V and 7 bases from J, the gap between germline ends came to 9 bases. Germline CDR1 is SQVTM and CDR2 is ANQGSEA. The CDR3 length is 11 residues. The CDR3 coding sequence is TGCAGCGTTGAATTGGGGTATGAGCAGTACTTC. It encodes CSVELGYEQYF.

This clonotype was detected many times. This chain uses TRBV7-9 with TRBJ2-7; D uncertain. The V gene's germline CDR1 is SEHNR and CDR2 FQNEAQ (reference sequence). The germline V and J ends were trimmed by 4 bases and 3 bases, with 10 bases remaining between them. This CDR3 is built from 13 residues. CDR3 loop: CASSSRVGYEQYF. The DNA for the CDR3 is TGTGCCAGCAGCTCCCGAGTAGGCTACGAGCAGTACTTC.

This clonotype was counted many times. The chain combines TRBV19 with TRBJ1-1; TRBD1 aligns across 7 bases. The CDR3 runs to 20 residues. V shed 1 base and J 0 bases; nucleotides not matched to a gene: 17. CDR1 LNHDA and CDR2 SQIVND come from the germline V gene (reference sequence). CDR3 loop: CASSIGALGTAGYMNTEAFF. CDR3 in DNA: TGTGCCAGTAGTATAGGAGCTTTGGGGACAGCGGGGTACATGAACACTGAAGCTTTCTTT. Drawing the rest from reference TRBV19 and TRBJ1-1, the complete variable domain is DGGITQSPKYLFRKEGQNVTLSCEQNLNHDAMYWYRQDPGQGLRLIYYSQIVNDFQKGDIAEGYSVSREKKESFPLTVTSAQKNPTAFYLCASSIGALGTAGYMNTEAFFGQGTRLTVV.

The CDR3 region is CASSLPRRAADYTGELFF. In DNA form, the CDR3 reads TGTGCCAGCAGTTTACCTCGTAGGGCAGCCGACTACACCGGGGAGCTGTTTTTT. The chain recombines TRBV28 with TRBJ2-2; no reliable D call. The CDR3 runs to 18 residues. Germline CDR1 reads MDHEN; CDR2 reads SYDVKM. Deletions cut 2 bases from V and 3 bases from J, with 19 bases between. The full variable domain, its missing parts supplied by reference TRBV28 and TRBJ2-2, is DVKVTQSSRYLVKRTGEKVFLECVQDMDHENMFWYRQDPGLGLRLIYFSYDVKMKEKGDIPEGYSVSREKKERFSLILESASTNQTSMYLCASSLPRRAADYTGELFFGEGSRLTVL.

The sample holds many counts of this clonotype. The chain employs TRBV6-1 and TRBJ1-1; no clear D. In germline, CDR1 is MNHNS, CDR2 SASEGT. V was shortened by 4 bases and J by 4 bases, with 10 bases between the two germline ends. The CDR3 length is 13 residues. Here the CDR3 reads CASSAEGITEAFF. The CDR3 DNA reads as TGTGCCAGCAGTGCAGAGGGTATCACTGAAGCTTTCTTT.

This chain uses TRBV20-1 with TRBJ1-2; TRBD1 aligns across 12 bases. CDR3 length: 15 amino acids. V lost 5 bases, J lost 3 bases, and 7 bases stayed unmatched. CDR1 and CDR2 (germline): DFQATT, SNEGSKA (reference sequence). The CDR3 reads CSAPGGDRGHYGYTF. Written as DNA, the CDR3 is TGCAGTGCTCCCGGTGGGGACAGGGGGCACTATGGCTACACCTTC.

About this clonotype itself: Just one base apart from a much larger clone, this may be a read error. The V gene is TRBV5-1, the J gene TRBJ1-2; D is uncertain. Germline V gene lookup returns CDR1 SGHRS and CDR2 YFSETQ. V lost 0 bases, J lost 6 bases, and 12 bases lay in between. The CDR3 runs to 14 residues. The CDR3 coding sequence is TGCGCCAGCAGCTTGGGGGTCGGGAACGATGGCTACACCTTC. It is translated as CASSLGVGNDGYTF.

This clonotype appeared many times. The chain is built from TRBV6-2 or TRBV6-3 and TRBJ2-7; D uncertain. Germline lookup yields CDR1 MNHEY and CDR2 SVGEGT. CDR3 length: 12 amino acids. Trimming cost V 2 bases and J 4 bases, with 6 bases left between them. The CDR3 protein is CASSYPGYEQYF. For the CDR3, the DNA is TGTGCCAGCAGTTACCCCGGGTACGAGCAGTACTTC.

This clonotype was picked up many times. This chain uses TRBV7-8 with TRBJ2-7; 14 positions agree with TRBD2. This CDR3 is 17 amino acids long. The germline gives CDR1 SGHVS, CDR2 FQNEAQ. Germline trimming cut 5 bases from V and 6 bases from J; bases unmatched to any gene: 12. The CDR3 protein is CASSRGTSGSTAGEQYF. In DNA, the CDR3 is TGTGCCAGCAGCAGAGGGACTAGCGGGAGCACGGCGGGCGAGCAGTACTTC.

CDR3 DNA sequence: TGTGCCAGCAGTGAAGTTGGAGGTCAAGAGACCCAGTACTTC. As protein: CASSEVGGQETQYF. The V gene is TRBV2, the J gene TRBJ2-5; a possible D gene is TRBD2 (5 bases). The V end lost 1 base, the J end lost 2 bases, and 8 bases lay between the germline ends. Germline V gene lookup returns CDR1 SNHLY and CDR2 FYNNEI. The CDR3 has 14 residues. The complete variable domain, with remaining parts taken from reference TRBV2 and TRBJ2-5, reads EPEVTQTPSHQVTQMGQEVILRCVPISNHLYFYWYRQILGQKVEFLVSFYNNEISEKSEIFDDQFSVERPDGSNFTLKIRSTKLEDSAMYFCASSEVGGQETQYFGPGTRLLVL.

This clonotype turned up a few times. This chain uses TRBV4-1 with TRBJ2-5; a weak D match, TRBD1 (5 bases). This CDR3 has 15 residues. CDR1 is MGHRA, CDR2 YSYEKL, per germline. V lost 0 bases to trimming and J lost 5 bases, with 13 bases between them. DNA of the CDR3: TGCGCCAGCAGCCAAGACCCGGCAGGGTGGGAGACCCAGTACTTC. It is translated as CASSQDPAGWETQYF.

This chain uses TRBV12-3 or TRBV12-4 with TRBJ2-5; D remains ambiguous. This CDR3 spans 12 amino acids. V lost 7 bases and J lost 4, with 10 bases in between. This CDR3 reads CASTQTRETQYF. CDR3 in DNA: TGTGCCAGCACCCAAACTCGAGAGACCCAGTACTTC.

The table lists this clonotype with many counts. The chain recombines TRBV3-1 with TRBJ2-4; D may correspond to TRBD1 or TRBD2 (5 bases each). The V gene lost 4 bases and the J gene lost 8 bases, with 18 bases spanning the gap. In germline, CDR1 is LGHDT, CDR2 YNNKEL (reference sequence). The CDR3 runs 15 residues. CDR3: CASSLGRGRGDIQYF. CDR3 sequence (DNA): TGTGCCAGCAGCCTTGGACGGGGCCGGGGAGACATTCAGTACTTC.

This clonotype was detected a few times. The chain joins TRBV28 to TRBJ1-1; 10 nucleotides agree with TRBD1. The CDR3 contains 17 residues. V was clipped by 2 bases and J by 3 bases; unmatched bases: 9. The V gene's germline CDR1 is MDHEN and CDR2 SYDVKM. The DNA of the CDR3 is TGTGCCAGCAGTTTAGGGACAGGGGTAATCTTGGACACTGAAGCTTTCTTT. As protein: CASSLGTGVILDTEAFF.